Each of the 17 T cell receptor beta chains below was sequenced from the same sample in a study of vaccination and CD4 T cells after COVID-19. No antigen is known for these receptors. Treatment given: roughly ten-day PBMC culture with coronavirus spike peptide pools or control peptides (ViraFEST assay). The assay that was used to sequence DNA from cultured CD4+ T cells was the Oncomine TCR Beta short-read assay. MiXCR, applied by TCRdb to the PCR reads, yields one record per CDR3 protein. In the table there are approximately 15,000 distinct CDR3 sequences, around 46% of which are singletons. Input material: CD4+ T cells from blood, cultured in vitro. The receptor set was obtained from a human donor who had recovered from COVID-19.

This chain links TRBV2 with TRBJ2-1, with D possibly being TRBD1 (6 bases). The CDR3 covers 12 residues. CDR1 is SNHLY, CDR2 FYNNEI, per germline. V gave up 3 bases and J gave up 8 bases, with 8 bases separating them. The CDR3: CASSDGGHEQFF. The CDR3 DNA reads TGTGCCAGCAGTGATGGGGGCCATGAGCAGTTCTTC.

This clonotype was detected once. The V gene is TRBV6-1, the J gene TRBJ2-1, with 12 bases aligning to TRBD2. The V segment lost 5 bases and the J segment 9 bases; nucleotides outside the gene matches: 11. The CDR3 is made up of 16 amino acids. Germline CDR1 MNHNS, CDR2 SASEGT. In DNA, the CDR3 is TGTGCCAGCAGTCCCTTGACTAGCGGGAGAAGGGGTGAGCAGTTCTTC. Translated: CASSPLTSGRRGEQFF.

V is TRBV24-1 and J is TRBJ2-3, with D unclear. The V and J ends lost 6 bases and 2 bases respectively, with 8 bases between them. Germline V gene lookup returns CDR1 KGHDR and CDR2 SFDVKD. The CDR3 loop spans 13 amino acids. CDR3 loop: CATSLDATDTQYF. CDR3 nucleotide sequence: TGTGCCACCAGTTTGGACGCCACAGATACGCAGTATTTT.

This clonotype was picked up a small number of times. V is TRBV5-4 and J is TRBJ2-5, with D possibly matching TRBD2 (5 bases). This CDR3 is 13 amino acids long. Germline CDR1 reads SGHNT; CDR2 reads YYREEE (reference sequence). V was pared by 3 bases and J by 5 bases, with 11 bases between. CDR3 loop: CASSSGWVETQYF. CDR3 nucleotides: TGTGCCAGCAGCTCGGGGTGGGTGGAGACCCAGTACTTC.

This clonotype was detected only a few times. The chain links TRBV19 to TRBJ1-1; TRBD1 might be the D (6 bases). Germline V gene lookup returns CDR1 LNHDA and CDR2 SQIVND (reference sequence). The length of the CDR3 is 15 residues. Between the trimmed V and J ends, which lost 5 bases and 1 base, there was a span of 14 bases. CDR3 DNA sequence: TGTGCCAGTAGTCCGCGAGTAGGGGGGAACACTGAAGCTTTCTTT. This sequence encodes CASSPRVGGNTEAFF.

This chain uses TRBV20-1 with TRBJ2-3; a weak D match, TRBD2 (6 bases). V lost 5 bases and J lost 1, with 10 bases in between. The CDR3 runs to 13 residues. CDR1 DFQATT and CDR2 SNEGSKA come from the germline V gene (reference sequence). This CDR3 reads CSALPSGTDTQYF. The CDR3, as DNA: TGCAGTGCTCTGCCTAGCGGCACAGATACGCAGTATTTT.

The CDR3 DNA sequence: TGTGCCAGCAGTGATAAGGCAGGGGGCGCATGCACTGAAGCTTTCTTT. This translates into CASSDKAGGACTEAFF. The chain links TRBV25-1 to TRBJ1-1; 8 bases are shared with TRBD1. The CDR3 runs 16 residues. Trimming took 3 bases from V and 4 from J; bases not matched to a gene: 10. Per the germline V gene, CDR1 is MGHDK and CDR2 is SYGVNS.

On this clonotype itself: The germline gene is not matched at one end of the junction; a read error may be the cause. V usage is TRBV6-5 and J usage is TRBJ1-5; TRBD1 might be the D (5 bases). The germline V gene encodes CDR1 MNHEY and CDR2 SVGAGI. The CDR3 is 15 residues long. In DNA, the CDR3 is TGTGCCAGCGGTTACTCGCAGGGAGGCAATCAGCCCCAGCATTTT. Translating it yields CASGYSQGGNQPQHF.

The V gene is TRBV7-9, the J gene TRBJ2-1; D possibly uses TRBD1 or TRBD2 (5 bases each). The CDR3 is 16 amino acids. CDR1 is SEHNR, CDR2 FQNEAQ, per germline (reference sequence). Trimming took off 5 bases at V and 1 base at J, with 15 bases between the two ends. CDR3 sequence: CASSPPGRASYNEQFF. The CDR3 region has the DNA TGTGCCAGCAGCCCGCCGGGGCGGGCATCCTACAATGAGCAGTTCTTC.

The chain recombines TRBV7-3 with TRBJ2-7, with a tentative D call TRBD2 (6 bases). Deletions cut 5 bases from V and 4 bases from J, with 18 bases between. Germline CDR1 and CDR2: SGHTA and FQGTGA. This CDR3 spans 15 amino acids. CDR3 DNA sequence: TGTGCCAGCAGCCCCACCGGGGGACCAGAGTACGAGCAGTACTTC. Translated, it gives CASSPTGGPEYEQYF.

The V call is TRBV4-3, the J call TRBJ2-7; 11 bases line up with TRBD2. V was pared by 0 bases and J by 0 bases, with 4 bases of the junction left unmatched. The germline V gene has CDR1 LGHNA and CDR2 YSLEER. This CDR3 contains 17 residues. In nucleotides, the CDR3 is TGCGCCAGCAGCCAAGATCTACTAGCGGGAGACTCCTACGAGCAGTACTTC. As protein: CASSQDLLAGDSYEQYF.

The chain has TRBV20-1 and TRBJ1-1; TRBD1 aligns across 7 bases. This CDR3 comprises 14 residues. Germline CDR1 and CDR2: DFQATT and SNEGSKA (reference sequence). Trimming took 1 base from V and 4 from J; bases not matched to a gene: 6. CDR3 sequence reads: CSARAPRQGTEAFF. The CDR3 DNA reads as TGCAGTGCTAGAGCCCCAAGACAGGGCACTGAAGCTTTCTTT.

V and J are TRBV19 and TRBJ1-5; 8 positions match TRBD1. In germline, CDR1 is LNHDA, CDR2 SQIVND (reference sequence). J was trimmed by 4 bases and V by 3 bases; bases with no gene match: 8. This CDR3 is 16 amino acids long. The CDR3 bases are TGTGCCAGTAGTATCACGACAGGGGTTAGAAATCAGCCCCAGCATTTT. Its translation is CASSITTGVRNQPQHF.

This chain joins TRBV20-1 and TRBJ2-5, with D perhaps TRBD2 (5 bases). This CDR3 has 14 residues. V gave up 3 bases and J gave up 4 bases, with 15 bases separating them. CDR1 is DFQATT, CDR2 SNEGSKA, per germline (reference sequence). The CDR3: CSASRIGRGETQYF. The CDR3 nucleotides read TGCAGTGCTAGTCGCATCGGCCGGGGAGAGACCCAGTACTTC.

The chain employs TRBV4-2 and TRBJ1-5; D perhaps matches TRBD1 (5 bases). From germline, CDR1 is LGHNA and CDR2 YNFKEQ. CDR3 length: 12 residues. V shed 4 bases and J shed 7 bases, with 8 bases lying between them. The CDR3 region has the DNA TGTGCCAGCAGCCCCGGGGGACAGCCCCAGCATTTT. It is translated as CASSPGGQPQHF.

This clonotype was recorded a few times. The J gene is TRBJ1-2, the V gene TRBV27; 7 bases fit TRBD1. Germline assignment: CDR1 MNHEY and CDR2 SMNVEV (reference sequence). The V gene end was trimmed by 5 bases and the J gene end by 4 bases; junction bases not matched to a gene: 7. CDR3 size: 14 residues. CDR3 amino acids: CASSHYRGGYGYTF. The CDR3 bases are TGTGCCAGCAGTCATTACAGGGGCGGCTATGGCTACACCTTC.

This clonotype was counted between two and nine times. The chain joins TRBV19 to TRBJ1-2, with unresolved D. Germline-derived CDR1 and CDR2 are LNHDA and SQIVND (reference sequence). V gave up 2 bases and J gave up 8 bases, with 12 bases separating them. This CDR3 spans 13 amino acids. Here the CDR3 reads CASSITGRDGYTF. The CDR3 DNA reads TGTGCCAGTAGTATAACGGGTCGAGACGGCTACACCTTC.